One and the same sample provided the 14 T cell receptor beta chains below, sequenced in a study of blood T cell repertoires in COVID-19. The data were produced by immunoSEQ multiplex PCR, yet TCRdb's version contains in-frame clones alone and is incomplete. The sample has roughly 87,000 clones, around 88% seen once. Sequences were obtained from peripheral blood. These receptors all stem from a man over 45 with active COVID-19.

The rearrangement uses TRBV7-9 and TRBJ1-2; possible D gene TRBD1, 5 bases. Germline V gene sequence: CDR1 SEHNR, CDR2 FQNEAQ (reference sequence). The CDR3 length is 11 residues. The V end lost 5 bases, the J end lost 5 bases, and 6 bases lay between the germline ends. The CDR3 loop is CASSPGYGYTF. The CDR3, as DNA: TGTGCCAGCAGCCCAGGGTATGGCTACACCTTC.

V usage is TRBV6-1 and J usage is TRBJ1-2; perhaps TRBD1 as D (5 bases). Per germline, CDR1 MNHNS and CDR2 SASEGT. The CDR3 consists of 16 residues. V was shortened by 0 bases and J by 1 base, with 12 bases between the two germline ends. CDR3 in DNA: TGTGCCAGCAGTGAAGCGGGGACTGCCCTTAACTATGGCTACACCTTC. This translates into CASSEAGTALNYGYTF.

The rearrangement joins TRBV5-1 to TRBJ2-1; D ambiguous. Germline CDR1 reads SGHRS; CDR2 reads YFSETQ. The ends were cut back, 0 bases at V and 2 bases at J, with 12 bases in the middle. The CDR3 has 16 residues. The CDR3 region has the DNA TGCGCCAGCAGCTTGGCCAGAGCGAGCCCCTACAATGAGCAGTTCTTC. Amino acid sequence: CASSLARASPYNEQFF.

The chain couples TRBV6-1 to TRBJ1-1, with D tentatively TRBD1 (5 bases). Per germline, CDR1 MNHNS and CDR2 SASEGT. V lost 1 base and J lost 4, with 10 bases in between. This CDR3 spans 14 amino acids. The CDR3 nucleotides read TGTGCCAGCAGTGAAGGCGGGGCCTTCACTGAAGCTTTCTTT. This translates into CASSEGGAFTEAFF.

V is TRBV6-2 or TRBV6-3 and J is TRBJ1-1; D is unresolved. V was pared by 0 bases and J by 6 bases, with 17 bases between. Per germline, CDR1 MNHEY and CDR2 SVGEGT. The CDR3 consists of 16 residues. DNA of the CDR3: TGTGCCAGCAGTTACTCGGGTTCGGGCGGGAGCCCTGAAGCTTTCTTT. It yields the protein CASSYSGSGGSPEAFF.

The chain recombines TRBV25-1 with TRBJ2-1; D gene unclear. V shed 8 bases and J shed 0 bases, with 11 bases lying between them. CDR3 length: 14 amino acids. Germline V gene sequence: CDR1 MGHDK, CDR2 SYGVNS. CDR3 sequence reads: CASGLVGSYNEQFF. CDR3 sequence (DNA): TGTGCCAGCGGCCTAGTAGGCTCCTACAATGAGCAGTTCTTC.

V and J are TRBV19 and TRBJ2-1, with 12 bases that match TRBD2. CDR3 length equals 12 residues. The V segment lost 7 bases and the J segment 12 bases; nucleotides outside the gene matches: 4. The germline CDR1 and CDR2 sequences are LNHDA and SQIVND (reference sequence). The CDR3 DNA is TGTGCCAGTACGCTAGCGGGAGGGCGGCAGTTCTTC. This encodes CASTLAGGRQFF. The whole variable domain, filled in from reference TRBV19 and TRBJ2-1, reads DGGITQSPKYLFRKEGQNVTLSCEQNLNHDAMYWYRQDPGQGLRLIYYSQIVNDFQKGDIAEGYSVSREKKESFPLTVTSAQKNPTAFYLCASTLAGGRQFFGPGTRLTVL.

The chain links TRBV24-1 to TRBJ1-3; 7 nucleotides line up with TRBD1. Germline CDR1 and CDR2: KGHDR and SFDVKD. With V trimmed by 7 bases and J by 4 bases, 3 bases remained unmatched. The CDR3 is 13 amino acids. The chain's CDR3 is CATSTGAGNTIYF. CDR3 sequence (DNA): TGTGCCACCAGCACAGGGGCGGGAAACACCATATATTTT.

This clone showed up just a few times. The rearrangement uses TRBV6-2 or TRBV6-3 and TRBJ2-7; D is perhaps TRBD1 (6 bases). V shed 6 bases and J shed 3 bases, with 15 bases lying between them. This CDR3 has 14 residues. The germline V gene encodes CDR1 MNHEY and CDR2 SVGEGT. The CDR3 reads CASSEQGRGYEQYF. The CDR3 DNA follows: TGTGCCAGCAGCGAACAGGGCAGGGGCTACGAGCAGTACTTC.

J is TRBJ2-1 and V is TRBV4-2, with a possible D match to TRBD2 (6 bases). The CDR3 runs to 14 residues. Trimming took off 5 bases at V and 8 bases at J, with 16 bases between the two ends. The germline V gene encodes CDR1 LGHNA and CDR2 YNFKEQ. CDR3 sequence reads: CASSSGERGDEQFF. CDR3 in DNA: TGTGCCAGCAGCTCGGGAGAGAGGGGTGATGAGCAGTTCTTC.

This clone was picked up one time. The sample has other DNA sequences that encode this CDR3 too. For the CDR3, the DNA is TGTGCCAGCAGCGTAACGAGCACGTCCTACGAGCAGTACTTC. The encoded protein is CASSVTSTSYEQYF. The chain carries TRBV9 and TRBJ2-7; D not certain. The CDR3 covers 14 residues. The V end was cut by 1 base, the J end by 1 base, with 9 bases between. Germline V lookup: CDR1 SGDLS, CDR2 YYNGEE.

This clone occurred a few times. This sequence joins TRBV28 and TRBJ2-3; 12 positions match TRBD2. Germline V CDR1 and CDR2: MDHEN, SYDVKM. Trimming cost V 7 bases and J 4 bases; bases outside gene matches: 9. The CDR3 runs 16 residues. CDR3 protein: CASKLSLAGGSDTQYF. DNA for the CDR3: TGTGCCAGCAAACTCTCACTAGCGGGAGGATCAGATACGCAGTATTTT.

This sequence joins TRBV5-8 and TRBJ1-2, with 7 bases aligning to TRBD1. CDR3 length equals 14 residues. V was clipped by 4 bases and J by 4 bases; unmatched bases: 7. Germline loops: CDR1 SGHTS, CDR2 YDEGEE. CDR3 protein: CASSPRQGSYGYTF. The CDR3 DNA is TGTGCCAGCAGCCCCCGACAGGGAAGCTATGGCTACACCTTC.

This clone was seen once. CDR3 amino acids: CASSLPGLPMGELFF. The CDR3 DNA reads TGTGCCAGCAGCTTACCGGGACTTCCCATGGGGGAGCTGTTTTTT. The gene calls are TRBV5-6 and TRBJ2-2; D may be TRBD2 (6 bases). The germline CDR1 and CDR2 sequences are SGHDT and YYEEEE. This CDR3 region has 15 residues. V lost 2 bases and J lost 8, with 16 bases in between.